A single sample gave rise to the 14 T cell receptor beta chains below, sequenced in a study of CD8 T cells in ankylosing spondylitis. TCRdb reprocessed the 5' RACE reads via MiXCR and lists one record per CDR3 protein. This table holds some 140,000 distinct CDR3 sequences, over 9.5% found once. The sequenced material came from blood, either unsorted or a sorted T cell fraction (not recorded which). Receptors originate from a female donor with ankylosing spondylitis or in good health (not recorded which).

This clonotype has ten or more counts. The chain uses TRBV29-1 and TRBJ1-2; D call uncertain. This CDR3 is 13 amino acids long. V gave up 4 bases and J gave up 4 bases, with 13 bases separating them. The germline V gene encodes CDR1 SQVTM and CDR2 ANQGSEA. As DNA, the CDR3 is TGCAGCGTTGTTGAGGGAAATCCCTATGGCTACACCTTC. Residues: CSVVEGNPYGYTF.

This clonotype was counted a single time. This may stem from a read error, because a much larger clone lies one nucleotide away. This sequence joins TRBV7-8 and TRBJ1-5; 9 nucleotides align to TRBD1. The ends lost 8 bases at V and 6 bases at J; junction bases unmatched: 8. CDR1 and CDR2 from the germline V gene are SGHVS and FQNEAQ. CDR3 length equals 14 residues. The CDR3 DNA is TGTGCCAGCGTCTCAACAGGGGGCGGTCAGCCCCAGCATTTT. Its protein is CASVSTGGGQPQHF.

This clonotype has at least ten counts. This chain uses TRBV3-1 with TRBJ2-2; D unresolved. This CDR3 is built from 14 residues. V lost 0 bases to trimming and J lost 7 bases, with 9 bases between them. The germline V gene has CDR1 LGHDT and CDR2 YNNKEL (reference sequence). Here the CDR3 DNA reads TGTGCCAGCAGCCAAGATTTCGTCGGCGGGGAGCTGTTTTTT. Encoded protein: CASSQDFVGGELFF. Based on the CDR3 plus reference TRBV3-1 and TRBJ2-2, the full variable domain is DTAVSQTPKYLVTQMGNDKSIKCEQNLGHDTMYWYKQDSKKFLKIMFSYNNKELIINETVPNRFSPKSPDKAHLNLHINSLELGDSAVYFCASSQDFVGGELFFGEGSRLTVL.

This clonotype was observed at least ten times. The rearrangement uses TRBV12-3 or TRBV12-4 and TRBJ2-1; D is possibly TRBD1 (6 bases). The germline V and J ends were trimmed by 6 bases and 8 bases, with 11 bases remaining between them. This CDR3 has 12 amino acids. CDR3 loop: CASSLDRHEQFF. CDR3 nucleotide sequence: TGTGCCAGCAGCCTTGACAGGCATGAGCAGTTCTTC.

This clonotype was observed many times. This rearrangement joins TRBV3-1 to TRBJ1-2; D uncertain. Germline V gene data show CDR1 as LGHDT and CDR2 as YNNKEL (reference sequence). V was pared by 0 bases and J by 3 bases, with 17 bases between. The CDR3 has 17 residues. The CDR3 region is CASSQDHAGPTYYGYTF. The DNA of the CDR3 is TGTGCCAGCAGCCAAGATCATGCAGGACCTACGTACTATGGCTACACCTTC.

This clonotype was found many times. The chain recombines TRBV20-1 with TRBJ1-5, with no clear D. The length of the CDR3 is 14 residues. Germline-derived CDR1 and CDR2 are DFQATT and SNEGSKA (reference sequence). Trimming removed 1 base from V and 4 bases from J, with 11 bases in between. The CDR3 nucleotides read TGCAGTGCTAGAGCCCCGGGAGGGAATCAGCCCCAGCATTTT. It yields the protein CSARAPGGNQPQHF.

This clonotype was observed at least ten times. This rearrangement joins TRBV5-1 to TRBJ2-4; 8 bases align to TRBD1. V trimming: 0 bases; J trimming: 7 bases; junction bases outside the gene matches: 6. The V gene's germline CDR1 is SGHRS and CDR2 YFSETQ. This CDR3 region has 15 residues. The CDR3 sequence: CASSLEGDRRNIQYF. In DNA form, the CDR3 reads TGCGCCAGCAGCTTGGAAGGGGACAGGCGGAACATTCAGTACTTC.

This clonotype was observed at least ten times. V gene TRBV9 combines with J gene TRBJ2-7; D is perhaps TRBD2 (5 bases). The germline V gene has CDR1 SGDLS and CDR2 YYNGEE. V lost 3 bases, J lost 1 base, and 11 bases lay in between. The length of the CDR3 is 14 residues. CDR3 loop: CASSAAGMSYEQYF. The CDR3 nucleotides read TGTGCCAGCAGCGCCGCCGGGATGTCCTACGAGCAGTACTTC. Full variable domain (remainder filled in from reference TRBV9 and TRBJ2-7): DSGVTQTPKHLITATGQRVTLRCSPRSGDLSVYWYQQSLDQGLQFLIQYYNGEERAKGNILERFSAQQFPDLHSELNLSSLELGDSALYFCASSAAGMSYEQYFGPGTRLTVT.

This clonotype was observed many times. The genes are TRBV5-1 and TRBJ1-1; no reliable D call. V dropped 4 bases and J dropped 1 base, with 11 bases sitting between them. Germline assignment: CDR1 SGHRS and CDR2 YFSETQ. CDR3 length equals 14 residues. The CDR3 loop is CASSPGRENTEAFF. CDR3 coding DNA: TGCGCCAGCAGCCCAGGACGGGAGAACACTGAAGCTTTCTTT. The complete variable domain, with remaining parts taken from reference TRBV5-1 and TRBJ1-1, reads KAGVTQTPRYLIKTRGQQVTLSCSPISGHRSVSWYQQTPGQGLQFLFEYFSETQRNKGNFPGRFSGRQFSNSRSEMNVSTLELGDSALYLCASSPGRENTEAFFGQGTRLTVV.

This clonotype was counted only a few times. The chain carries TRBV13 and TRBJ2-2, with TRBD2 matching 12 bases. CDR1 is PRHDT and CDR2 is FYEKMQ in the germline V gene (reference sequence). V was pared by 4 bases and J by 3 bases, with 3 bases of the junction left unmatched. The CDR3 length is 16 residues. This chain's CDR3 is CASSYRTSGDTGELFF. The CDR3 region has the DNA TGTGCCAGCAGCTACCGGACTAGCGGGGACACCGGGGAGCTGTTTTTT.

This clonotype was picked up a small number of times. The chain recombines TRBV28 with TRBJ2-1; D tentatively fits TRBD1 or TRBD2 (5 bases each). Germline-derived CDR1 and CDR2 are MDHEN and SYDVKM. Trimming stripped 6 bases from V and 4 bases from J, with 13 bases between. This CDR3 region has 14 residues. CDR3 in DNA: TGTGCCAGCAGCCTACACGGGACGTACAATGAGCAGTTCTTC. Its protein product is CASSLHGTYNEQFF.

This clonotype was recorded many times. The rearrangement joins TRBV20-1 to TRBJ2-3; D ambiguous. Trimming removed 7 bases from V and 6 bases from J, with 17 bases in between. The CDR3 sequence is 13 residues long. From germline, CDR1 is DFQATT and CDR2 SNEGSKA (reference sequence). CDR3 in amino acids: CSGLPGLGDTQYF. CDR3 nucleotide sequence: TGCAGTGGATTACCCGGCCTAGGGGATACGCAGTATTTT.

This clonotype was observed many times. This sequence joins TRBV12-3 or TRBV12-4 and TRBJ2-3, with 10 bases fitting TRBD2. The CDR3 totals 18 residues. Unmatched junction bases numbered 14, after V lost 6 bases and J lost 2 bases. The CDR3 DNA reads as TGTGCCAGCAGCCCCTCGCCCCAACTAGCGGGACCCACAGATACGCAGTATTTT. Translated: CASSPSPQLAGPTDTQYF.

This clonotype was detected a few times. This sequence joins TRBV6-2 or TRBV6-3 and TRBJ2-2; D is unclear. The germline V gene has CDR1 MNHEY and CDR2 SVGEGT. Trimming left V 8 bases short and J 4 bases short, with 17 bases between. The CDR3 runs to 15 residues. The CDR3 loop reads CASDPAGRVTGELFF. The CDR3 bases are TGTGCCAGCGACCCAGCAGGTCGCGTCACCGGGGAGCTGTTTTTT.